This TCR beta chain was captured in a study of T cell responses to AZD1222 COVID-19 vaccine listed by TCRdb under 2021. Context from the whole study: AZD1222 recipients whose second dose came at about 4 weeks and those whose second dose came at about 12 weeks were combined into one group, since spike-specific TCR depth and breadth did not differ between the two schedules. TCR sequencing covered more than 230 trial participants: nearly 210 given two doses of AZD1222 and about 26 given two doses of MenACWY control vaccine. Trial participants were enrolled by age into subgroups of 18-55, 56-69 and 70-plus years, and 148, 28 and 57 TCR-sequenced participants, respectively, were included in these subgroups.

This specimen's time point label, interpreted: baseline before first vaccination. Vaccinee samples came from UK trials COV001 and COV002, including a single-blind randomized controlled phase 2/3 trial of AZD1222 (ChAdOx1 nCoV-19) in healthy adults. For TCRbeta chain sequencing, PBMC samples from trial participants were taken at day 0 and at day 28 after the second dose. The CDR3 regions of human TCRbeta chains were subjected to immunosequencing. The published analysis was carried out like this. TCRs in the repertoires were matched against a reference library of SARS-CoV-2-specific TCRs that had been generated with the MIRA antigen-specificity platform. Breadth meant the fraction of unique TCRs that were SARS-CoV-2-associated, whereas depth meant the fraction of total T cells that were SARS-CoV-2-associated. Using the MIRA data, every spike-specific TCR was mapped to the spike region that the TCR reacted to and assigned to either a CD4 or a CD8 class. Log10-transformed breadth and depth values were compared by one-way ANOVA with Sidak's multiple comparisons tests. This immuneACCESS table, as held by TCRdb, lists in-frame sequences with V and J called but not all clones. Of the missing ones, under half trace to an unresolved V gene in checked studies; the others have no known cause. V, J and clone size derive from that table, while D and trimming were established from the DNA sequence. Across this sample there are around 110,000 clones, with roughly 88% seen only once. Jointly, the top ten make up approximately 9.6% of the sample.

What the authors observed across the whole study: Conclusions about previously exposed vaccinees are limited because only five to seven AZD1222 recipients were SARS-CoV-2 seropositive at baseline. A significant rise in spike-specific TCR breadth and depth was observed after two AZD1222 doses relative to day 0 and relative to MenACWY recipients. Reportedly, close to half of the unique spike-specific TCRs recognized epitopes lying outside the regions that are mutated in the B.1.351 and B.1.1.7 variants. Because no day 14 peak-response samples were available, the repertoires could be characterized only after the peak T cell response. The 56-69-year group was small, and its depth increase did not reach significance, likely because of low power. Participants were mostly white British and included more females than males, and it was suggested by the authors that clonal diversity may have been underestimated. CD4 TCRs associated with the vaccine covered the entire spike protein, and the dominant responses were in regions 160-218 and 743-854.

The CDR3 measures 15 amino acids from cysteine to phenylalanine. Only the CDR3 DNA stays, 45 bases, in frame from base 1. V loses 1 base of germline sequence and J loses 2 bases, and the interval between the two ends is 9 bases. CDR1 SEHNR and CDR2 FQNEAQ were looked up in the germline V gene (reference sequence). This clone appeared a few times. The specificity of this receptor is unknown. No per-base quality is available; no much larger clone lies one base away. The sequence derives from an adult in good health. The sequences come from peripheral blood, collected on day 0 of AZD1222 vaccination. The chain couples TRBV7-9 to TRBJ1-5; confidence is insufficient to name the D gene. This receptor carries the CDR3 CASSLGGHGNQPQHF. The sequence in DNA is TGTGCCAGCAGCTTAGGAGGGCACGGCAATCAGCCCCAGCATTTT.